This is a list of T cell receptor beta chains from one sample in a study of radiotherapy plus CTLA-4 blockade in lung cancer. TCRdb's table, derived via immunoSEQ multiplex PCR, lists solely in-frame clones and lacks some. This sample has 70,000 to 85,000 clones; nearly 75% occur once, and the top ten carry approximately 10%. This material consisted of peripheral blood, taken from a patient treated with radiotherapy plus ipilimumab. Source of these receptors: a human donor with non-small cell lung cancer whose response to radiotherapy plus ipilimumab could not be evaluated. Each CDR3 is given with its conserved first and last residue. Fields, in order: V gene, D gene, clone size, J gene, CDR3 protein, CDR3 DNA. D genes are given only for firm matches. The size entry is marked missing in some rows and otherwise reads once, few, many or a size class.

v_gene: TRBV7-3; d_gene: TRBD2; abundance: .; j_gene: TRBJ2-1; CDR3aa: CASSLAGGGRPHNEQFF; CDR3nt: TGTGCCAGCAGCTTAGCTGGTGGCGGGAGGCCCCACAATGAGCAGTTCTTC
v_gene: TRBV28; d_gene: .; abundance: once; j_gene: TRBJ1-5; CDR3aa: CASSFLGWVNQPQHF; CDR3nt: TGTGCCAGCAGTTTCCTAGGATGGGTCAATCAGCCCCAGCATTTT
v_gene: TRBV6-6; d_gene: .; abundance: .; j_gene: TRBJ2-1; CDR3aa: CASSPPATPSYNEQFF; CDR3nt: TGTGCCAGCAGTCCTCCAGCGACTCCATCCTACAATGAGCAGTTCTTC
v_gene: TRBV30; d_gene: .; abundance: .; j_gene: TRBJ1-5; CDR3aa: CAWSPGSGGPQPQHF; CDR3nt: TGTGCCTGGAGCCCTGGGTCGGGAGGCCCTCAGCCCCAGCATTTT
v_gene: TRBV4-1; d_gene: TRBD1; abundance: few; j_gene: TRBJ1-4; CDR3aa: CASSQDRGTVNEKLFF; CDR3nt: TGCGCCAGCAGCCAAGATAGAGGGACAGTTAATGAAAAACTGTTTTTT
v_gene: TRBV15; d_gene: TRBD1; abundance: .; j_gene: TRBJ2-7; CDR3aa: CATSSERTGDYEQYF; CDR3nt: TGTGCCACCAGCAGTGAACGGACAGGGGACTACGAGCAGTACTTC
v_gene: TRBV2; d_gene: TRBD1; abundance: .; j_gene: TRBJ1-6; CDR3aa: CASRDRDRTYNSPLHF; CDR3nt: TGTGCCAGCAGGGACAGGGATCGCACCTATAATTCACCCCTCCACTTT
v_gene: TRBV5-1; d_gene: .; abundance: .; j_gene: TRBJ1-2; CDR3aa: CASSLDTGHYGYTF; CDR3nt: TGCGCCAGCAGTCTAGATACAGGGCATTATGGCTACACCTTC
v_gene: TRBV13; d_gene: .; abundance: .; j_gene: TRBJ2-1; CDR3aa: CASSSRGGGHNEQFF; CDR3nt: TGTGCCAGCAGCTCCCGAGGGGGGGGTCACAATGAGCAGTTCTTC
v_gene: TRBV5-1; d_gene: TRBD1; abundance: .; j_gene: TRBJ1-2; CDR3aa: CATSTGFGYTF; CDR3nt: TGCGCCACCTCGACAGGGTTTGGCTACACCTTC
v_gene: TRBV27; d_gene: .; abundance: .; j_gene: TRBJ2-7; CDR3aa: CASSAGARSYEQYF; CDR3nt: TGTGCCAGCAGTGCGGGGGCCCGCTCCTACGAGCAGTACTTC
v_gene: TRBV25-1; d_gene: TRBD2; abundance: .; j_gene: TRBJ2-7; CDR3aa: CASSDLGLAGHYEQYF; CDR3nt: TGTGCCAGCAGTGACCTGGGACTAGCGGGACACTACGAGCAGTACTTC
v_gene: TRBV6-5; d_gene: .; abundance: .; j_gene: TRBJ1-2; CDR3aa: CASSDDRRYGYTF; CDR3nt: TGTGCCAGCAGTGACGACAGGAGATATGGCTACACCTTC
v_gene: TRBV5-6; d_gene: TRBD1; abundance: once; j_gene: TRBJ2-7; CDR3aa: CASSFGTGLYEQYF; CDR3nt: TGTGCCAGCAGCTTCGGGACAGGACTCTACGAGCAGTACTTC
v_gene: TRBV19; d_gene: .; abundance: .; j_gene: TRBJ1-5; CDR3aa: CASSIDRGDQPQHF; CDR3nt: TGTGCCAGTAGTATAGACAGGGGCGATCAGCCCCAGCATTTT
v_gene: TRBV9; d_gene: TRBD1; abundance: .; j_gene: TRBJ2-5; CDR3aa: CASSVAGQGETQYF; CDR3nt: TGTGCCAGCAGCGTGGCGGGACAGGGTGAGACCCAGTACTTC
v_gene: TRBV9; d_gene: .; abundance: .; j_gene: TRBJ2-1; CDR3aa: CASSPWVGAYNEQFF; CDR3nt: TGTGCCAGCAGCCCTTGGGTGGGAGCCTACAATGAGCAGTTCTTC
v_gene: TRBV4-2; d_gene: TRBD2; abundance: .; j_gene: TRBJ2-7; CDR3aa: CASSPRLASGEQYF; CDR3nt: TGTGCCAGCAGCCCGCGACTAGCGTCGGGAGAGCAGTACTTC
v_gene: TRBV7-8; d_gene: .; abundance: .; j_gene: TRBJ1-2; CDR3aa: CASSQRSRRANGYTF; CDR3nt: TGTGCCAGCAGCCAGAGGAGCAGGCGGGCGAACGGCTACACCTTC
v_gene: TRBV6-5; d_gene: .; abundance: .; j_gene: TRBJ1-1; CDR3aa: CASIPPGTENTEAFF; CDR3nt: TGTGCCAGCATTCCTCCCGGGACTGAGAACACTGAAGCTTTCTTT
v_gene: TRBV18; d_gene: TRBD2; abundance: once; j_gene: TRBJ2-5; CDR3aa: CASSPLRAGGAQETQYF; CDR3nt: TGTGCCAGCTCACCACTTCGAGCGGGGGGTGCCCAAGAGACCCAGTACTTC
v_gene: TRBV30; d_gene: TRBD1; abundance: .; j_gene: TRBJ1-4; CDR3aa: CACPGQGANEKLFF; CDR3nt: TGTGCCTGTCCCGGACAGGGAGCTAATGAAAAACTGTTTTTT
v_gene: TRBV7-2; d_gene: TRBD2; abundance: .; j_gene: TRBJ2-1; CDR3aa: CASSHSVSGRVYNEQFF; CDR3nt: TGTGCCAGCAGCCATTCCGTTAGCGGGAGGGTTTACAATGAGCAGTTCTTC
v_gene: TRBV10-3; d_gene: TRBD1; abundance: .; j_gene: TRBJ2-3; CDR3aa: CATKGTGWFTDTQYF; CDR3nt: TGTGCCACCAAGGGGACAGGGTGGTTCACAGATACGCAGTATTTT
v_gene: TRBV5-6; d_gene: .; abundance: .; j_gene: TRBJ1-4; CDR3aa: CASSSTINEKLFF; CDR3nt: TGTGCCAGCAGCTCCACTATTAATGAAAAACTGTTTTTT
v_gene: TRBV7-7; d_gene: TRBD2; abundance: .; j_gene: TRBJ2-1; CDR3aa: CASSSGLAGVNEQFF; CDR3nt: TGTGCCAGCAGCTCCGGACTAGCGGGAGTGAATGAGCAGTTCTTC
v_gene: TRBV7-3; d_gene: .; abundance: .; j_gene: TRBJ1-2; CDR3aa: CASSLNPNGGNGYTF; CDR3nt: TGTGCCAGCAGCTTAAACCCGAACGGGGGGAACGGCTACACCTTC
v_gene: TRBV29-1; d_gene: TRBD1; abundance: .; j_gene: TRBJ1-1; CDR3aa: CSAMTGGETEAFF; CDR3nt: TGCAGCGCGATGACAGGGGGTGAAACTGAAGCTTTCTTT
v_gene: TRBV4-1; d_gene: TRBD1; abundance: .; j_gene: TRBJ1-1; CDR3aa: CASSQPRDRTFNTEAFF; CDR3nt: TGCGCCAGCAGCCAACCGCGGGACAGGACGTTCAACACTGAAGCTTTCTTT
v_gene: TRBV2; d_gene: .; abundance: .; j_gene: TRBJ2-5; CDR3aa: CASSHWTTQETQYF; CDR3nt: TGTGCCAGCAGCCACTGGACAACACAAGAGACCCAGTACTTC
v_gene: TRBV4-2; d_gene: TRBD2; abundance: .; j_gene: TRBJ2-1; CDR3aa: CASSQDPLAGGLEQFF; CDR3nt: TGTGCCAGCAGCCAAGATCCCCTAGCGGGGGGGCTTGAGCAGTTCTTC
v_gene: TRBV6-1; d_gene: .; abundance: .; j_gene: TRBJ1-5; CDR3aa: CASSRAIGQPQHF; CDR3nt: TGTGCCAGCAGTCGAGCGATTGGGCAGCCCCAGCATTTT
v_gene: TRBV5-1; d_gene: TRBD2; abundance: few; j_gene: TRBJ2-2; CDR3aa: CASSSGRWGLELNTGELFF; CDR3nt: TGCGCCAGCAGCTCGGGACGGTGGGGACTAGAATTGAACACCGGGGAGCTGTTTTTT
v_gene: TRBV2; d_gene: TRBD2; abundance: once; j_gene: TRBJ2-1; CDR3aa: CASSHPPAGVYNEQFF; CDR3nt: TGTGCCAGCAGCCACCCCCCAGCGGGGGTGTACAATGAGCAGTTCTTC
v_gene: TRBV5-8; d_gene: .; abundance: .; j_gene: TRBJ1-1; CDR3aa: CASIPASYWGDTEAFF; CDR3nt: TGTGCCAGCATCCCGGCCTCATACTGGGGGGACACTGAAGCTTTCTTT
v_gene: TRBV18; d_gene: .; abundance: .; j_gene: TRBJ2-2; CDR3aa: CASSPLQGTNTGELFF; CDR3nt: TGTGCCAGCTCTCCTTTGCAGGGAACGAACACCGGGGAGCTGTTTTTT
v_gene: TRBV11-2; d_gene: .; abundance: .; j_gene: TRBJ1-1; CDR3aa: CASSSGQNTEAFF; CDR3nt: TGTGCCAGCAGCTCGGGACAGAACACTGAAGCTTTCTTT
v_gene: TRBV7-2; d_gene: TRBD2; abundance: .; j_gene: TRBJ2-1; CDR3aa: CASSLGLAGYNEQFF; CDR3nt: TGTGCCAGCAGCTTAGGACTAGCGGGGTACAATGAGCAGTTCTTC
v_gene: TRBV28; d_gene: TRBD1; abundance: .; j_gene: TRBJ1-2; CDR3aa: CASSLAGTGTYGYTF; CDR3nt: TGTGCCAGCAGTTTAGCCGGGACAGGGACCTATGGCTACACCTTC
v_gene: TRBV6-5; d_gene: .; abundance: .; j_gene: TRBJ1-4; CDR3aa: CASSYSGGVGEKLFF; CDR3nt: TGTGCCAGCAGTTACTCCGGGGGAGTGGGGGAAAAACTGTTTTTT
v_gene: TRBV11-2; d_gene: TRBD2; abundance: .; j_gene: TRBJ2-1; CDR3aa: CASSPTSGIDNEQFF; CDR3nt: TGTGCCAGCAGCCCAACTAGCGGGATTGACAATGAGCAGTTCTTC
v_gene: TRBV5-1; d_gene: .; abundance: .; j_gene: TRBJ2-3; CDR3aa: CASSFRVEDTQYF; CDR3nt: TGCGCCAGCAGCTTCAGGGTCGAGGATACGCAGTATTTT